This T cell receptor beta chain was sequenced in a study of T-cell memory formation after mild COVID-19. Across the study: TCR clusters largely stayed donor specific.

The table lists this clonotype with a few counts. Its specificity is unknown. Broader study findings: Later expanders leaned CD4+, whereas clones that contracted between day 15 and 85 were balanced CD4/CD8.

TCRdb redid the calling of the 5' RACE reads with MiXCR, one entry per CDR3 protein. Of fewer than 700,000 distinct CDR3 sequences detected, 18% appear once; the ten largest clones hold around 11%. V was pared by 0 bases and J by 5 bases, with 3 bases of the junction left unmatched. Germline lookup yields CDR1 SGHRS and CDR2 YFSETQ. The CDR3 runs to 16 residues. This chain joins TRBV5-1 and TRBJ2-5; 14 nucleotides line up with TRBD2. The material sequenced was PBMCs or a T cell subset sorted from them (not recorded which). This TCR was recovered from an adult woman who had mild COVID-19 (a few samples of this study predate the infection). Cell type and time point are not known. The DNA for the CDR3 is TGCGCCAGCAGCTTGGGGACTAGCGGGGGGATCGAGACCCAGTACTTC. It is translated as CASSLGTSGGIETQYF.